This is a list of T cell receptor beta chains from one sample in a study of T cell responses to AZD1222 COVID-19 vaccine. TCRdb's table, derived via immunoSEQ multiplex PCR, lists solely in-frame clones and lacks some. The sample contains about 45,000 clones, around 80% of which appear only once. This specimen was peripheral blood, taken on day 0 of AZD1222 vaccination. The receptor source for this set is an adult in good health. CDR3s include the opening cysteine and the closing phenylalanine or tryptophan. A D gene is named only where the DNA matches it firmly. Expanded clones are given a class, and other clones once, few, many or no size at all.

J gene: TRBJ1-1
V gene: TRBV14
D gene: -
CDR3 length: 16
clone size: -
CDR3 protein: CANPYGQGGRNTEAFF
CDR3 DNA: TGTGCCAATCCCTACGGTCAGGGAGGGAGGAACACTGAAGCTTTCTTT

J gene: TRBJ2-7
V gene: TRBV19
D gene: TRBD2
CDR3 length: 14
clone size: -
CDR3 protein: CASSTPGLTNEQYF
CDR3 DNA: TGTGCCAGTAGTACTCCGGGACTAACGAACGAGCAGTACTTC

J gene: TRBJ1-2
V gene: TRBV20-1
D gene: -
CDR3 length: 11
clone size: -
CDR3 protein: CSASPNYGYTF
CDR3 DNA: TGCAGTGCTAGCCCAAACTATGGCTACACCTTC

J gene: TRBJ2-3
V gene: TRBV7-2
D gene: TRBD2
CDR3 length: 14
clone size: -
CDR3 protein: CASSLTSGGAGNYF
CDR3 DNA: TGTGCCAGCAGCTTAACTAGCGGGGGGGCGGGTAACTATTTT

J gene: TRBJ1-5
V gene: TRBV28
D gene: -
CDR3 length: 18
clone size: -
CDR3 protein: CASSLKGYKGGGNQPQHF
CDR3 DNA: TGTGCCAGCAGTTTAAAGGGGTACAAGGGAGGGGGCAATCAGCCCCAGCATTTT

J gene: TRBJ2-7
V gene: TRBV28
D gene: TRBD1
CDR3 length: 17
clone size: -
CDR3 protein: CASSLPLTGTGTYEQYF
CDR3 DNA: TGTGCCAGCAGTTTGCCCCTAACCGGGACAGGGACCTACGAGCAGTACTTC

J gene: TRBJ2-7
V gene: TRBV3-1/TRBV3-2
D gene: -
CDR3 length: 15
clone size: -
CDR3 protein: CASSVQVTTFYEQYF
CDR3 DNA: TGTGCCAGCAGCGTACAGGTCACAACGTTCTACGAGCAGTACTTC

J gene: TRBJ2-3
V gene: TRBV18
D gene: TRBD2
CDR3 length: 20
clone size: -
CDR3 protein: CASSPPVLVLAGDSTDTQYF
CDR3 DNA: TGTGCCAGCTCACCACCAGTCCTGGTCCTAGCGGGGGATAGCACAGATACGCAGTATTTT

J gene: TRBJ2-2
V gene: TRBV29-1
D gene: -
CDR3 length: 13
clone size: once
CDR3 protein: CSVVQENTGELFF
CDR3 DNA: TGCAGCGTTGTACAGGAGAACACCGGGGAGCTGTTTTTT

J gene: TRBJ1-2
V gene: TRBV20-1
D gene: -
CDR3 length: 11
clone size: few
CDR3 protein: CSARTDRDYTF
CDR3 DNA: TGCAGTGCTAGAACGGACCGGGACTACACCTTC

J gene: TRBJ1-1
V gene: TRBV3-1/TRBV3-2
D gene: -
CDR3 length: 16
clone size: -
CDR3 protein: CASSQGPGTANTEAFF
CDR3 DNA: TGTGCCAGCAGCCAAGGTCCCGGGACGGCGAACACTGAAGCTTTCTTT

J gene: TRBJ2-7
V gene: TRBV5-5
D gene: -
CDR3 length: 15
clone size: -
CDR3 protein: CASSLQDRPRHEQYF
CDR3 DNA: TGTGCCAGCAGCTTGCAAGACAGACCCCGACACGAGCAGTACTTC

J gene: TRBJ2-7
V gene: TRBV6-2/TRBV6-3
D gene: TRBD2
CDR3 length: 18
clone size: -
CDR3 protein: CASSYPLAGEPSSYEQYF
CDR3 DNA: TGTGCCAGCAGTTACCCCCTAGCGGGGGAACCGAGCTCCTACGAGCAGTACTTC

J gene: TRBJ2-1
V gene: TRBV30
D gene: TRBD1
CDR3 length: 14
clone size: few
CDR3 protein: CAWSRDRGTVGQFF
CDR3 DNA: TGTGCCTGGAGTAGGGACAGGGGAACAGTGGGGCAGTTCTTC

J gene: TRBJ1-4
V gene: TRBV5-1
D gene: -
CDR3 length: 14
clone size: -
CDR3 protein: CASSSRGSDEKLFF
CDR3 DNA: TGCGCCAGCAGCTCTCGGGGCAGTGATGAAAAACTGTTTTTT

J gene: TRBJ2-1
V gene: TRBV28
D gene: -
CDR3 length: 14
clone size: -
CDR3 protein: CASSSPGTINEQFF
CDR3 DNA: TGTGCCAGCAGTTCACCCGGGACCATAAATGAGCAGTTCTTC

J gene: TRBJ2-5
V gene: TRBV15
D gene: TRBD2
CDR3 length: 16
clone size: -
CDR3 protein: CATSRDGGGTQETQYF
CDR3 DNA: TGTGCCACCAGCAGAGATGGCGGGGGGACCCAAGAGACCCAGTACTTC